A single sample gave rise to the 20 T cell receptor beta chains below, sequenced in a study of beta chain features in type 1 diabetes. Expressed TCRB transcripts were sequenced because the entire RNA isolate underwent reverse transcription. Generated by immunoSEQ multiplex PCR, the TCRdb table keeps only in-frame clones and is missing some. The sample yields roughly 370,000 clones, roughly 14% seen once. The sequencing input was naive CD4+ T cells from blood. These receptors were taken from a man aged 25 to 40 in good health.

The rearrangement links TRBV2 to TRBJ2-1; TRBD1 matches at 8 bases. CDR1 and CDR2 (germline): SNHLY, FYNNEI. The CDR3 spans 14 residues. J lost 7 bases, V lost 6 bases, and 8 bases had no gene match. The CDR3 DNA sequence: TGTGCCAGCAGCGCAGGACAGGGCGTGAATGAGCAGTTCTTC. Translation gives CASSAGQGVNEQFF.

The chain uses TRBV5-1 and TRBJ2-7, with TRBD2 identical over 13 bases. Germline V gene data show CDR1 as SGHRS and CDR2 as YFSETQ. J lost 4 bases, V lost 4 bases, and 5 bases had no gene match. The CDR3 covers 15 residues. In nucleotides, the CDR3 is TGCGCCAGCAGCCTCGGACTAGCGGGAGTGTACGAGCAGTACGTC. Protein: CASSLGLAGVYEQYV.

The chain has TRBV4-1 and TRBJ2-7; no definite D call. The V end lost 5 bases, the J end lost 7 bases, and 12 bases lay between the germline ends. The germline gives CDR1 MGHRA, CDR2 YSYEKL. There are 12 residues in the CDR3. Written as DNA, the CDR3 is TGCGCCAGCAGCTCTACCGGGCGTGAGCAGTACTTC. It codes for CASSSTGREQYF.

The CDR3 DNA is TGTGCCAGCAGCAGGTCCACAGGGTTTCTCCAAGAGACCCAGTACTTC. This gives the protein CASSRSTGFLQETQYF. The chain is built from TRBV9 and TRBJ2-5, with a tentative D call TRBD1 (6 bases). V lost 4 bases and J 1 base, leaving 17 bases between the germline ends. The CDR3 loop spans 16 amino acids. Germline V gene lookup returns CDR1 SGDLS and CDR2 YYNGEE.

This clone was seen more than once but under ten times. The genes are TRBV4-3 and TRBJ2-5; the match to TRBD2 covers 7 bases. The CDR3 loop spans 16 amino acids. The V gene end was trimmed by 4 bases and the J gene end by 5 bases; junction bases not matched to a gene: 13. Germline lookup yields CDR1 LGHNA and CDR2 YSLEER. The CDR3 sequence is CASSPGRREFWETQYF. The CDR3 nucleotides read TGCGCCAGCAGCCCAGGGCGGCGGGAGTTTTGGGAGACCCAGTACTTC.

The genes are TRBV4-1 and TRBJ1-1; D gene uncertain. CDR1 MGHRA and CDR2 YSYEKL come from the germline V gene. Between the trimmed V and J ends, which lost 5 bases and 7 bases, there was a span of 17 bases. The CDR3 loop spans 14 amino acids. Written as DNA, the CDR3 is TGCGCCAGCAGCTTTGGTGGTGGTACCAATGAAGCTTTCTTT. This encodes CASSFGGGTNEAFF.

This clone has more than one count but fewer than ten. CDR3 DNA: TGTGCCAGCAGCCAAGGCATCGTGGGCAGGGGGCGAGTAGGAGATACGCAGTATTTT. This encodes CASSQGIVGRGRVGDTQYF. This chain connects TRBV14 to TRBJ2-3; 8 nucleotides line up with TRBD1. The CDR3 extends over 19 amino acids. Per germline, CDR1 SGHDN and CDR2 FVKESK. V dropped 1 base and J dropped 5; count of bases not matched to a gene: 17.

There are a few counts of this clone. The identical CDR3 is also encoded by other nucleotide sequences in the sample. This sequence joins TRBV30 and TRBJ2-1; either TRBD1 or TRBD2 may supply D (5 bases each). Germline CDR1 GTSNPN, CDR2 SVGIG (reference sequence). This CDR3 contains 10 residues. The V gene lost 5 bases and the J gene lost 7 bases, with 6 bases spanning the gap. This chain's CDR3 is CAWGGNEQFF. The CDR3 bases are TGTGCCTGGGGGGGAAATGAGCAGTTCTTC.

As regards this clone: This same CDR3 is encoded by further DNA sequences in the sample. V is TRBV20-1 and J is TRBJ2-1; D is undetermined. CDR3 length: 11 residues. Trimming removed 0 bases from V and 9 bases from J, with 6 bases in between. Germline V gene lookup returns CDR1 DFQATT and CDR2 SNEGSKA (reference sequence). The CDR3 bases are TGCAGTGCTAGAGAGGACGGTGAGCAGTTCTTC. The encoded protein is CSAREDGEQFF.

This clone has just a few counts. This chain connects TRBV25-1 to TRBJ2-1, with 11 bases matching TRBD2. The germline CDR1 and CDR2 sequences are MGHDK and SYGVNS. The CDR3 covers 16 residues. With V trimmed by 6 bases and J by 4 bases, 8 bases remained unmatched. CDR3 amino acids: CASRAPVAGGYNEQFF. The CDR3 coding sequence is TGTGCCAGCAGGGCCCCCGTAGCGGGGGGGTACAATGAGCAGTTCTTC.

The V and J genes are TRBV27 and TRBJ1-5; D is unclear. Trimming took off 8 bases at V and 6 bases at J, with 17 bases between the two ends. The CDR3 covers 14 residues. Germline V lookup: CDR1 MNHEY, CDR2 SMNVEV (reference sequence). This CDR3 is CASVPRGWSQPQHF. In DNA form, the CDR3 reads TGTGCCAGCGTTCCACGAGGGTGGAGTCAGCCCCAGCATTTT.

This chain uses TRBV9 with TRBJ1-1; 9 nucleotides match TRBD1. The CDR3 consists of 18 residues. Germline-derived CDR1 and CDR2 are SGDLS and YYNGEE. The J segment lost 1 base and the V segment lost 0 bases, leaving 10 bases of the junction unmatched. CDR3 DNA sequence: TGTGCCAGCAGCGTAGGGGTGGGACAGGGATGGGAGAACACTGAAGCTTTCTTT. Translated, it gives CASSVGVGQGWENTEAFF.

In regard to this clone: The sample holds other DNA sequences that translate to the same CDR3. J is TRBJ2-1 and V is TRBV29-1; D uncertain. V was trimmed by 6 bases and J by 6 bases, leaving 18 bases between them. The CDR3 is 14 amino acids. Germline-derived CDR1 and CDR2 are SQVTM and ANQGSEA. CDR3 DNA sequence: TGCAGCGTGGTTCTACCCGGACGGTTCAATGAGCAGTTCTTC. This translates into CSVVLPGRFNEQFF.

The sample holds a few counts of this clone. The V gene is TRBV5-4, the J gene TRBJ1-2; tentatively, D is TRBD1 (5 bases). The V gene's germline CDR1 is SGHNT and CDR2 YYREEE (reference sequence). This CDR3 has 13 residues. Deletions cut 4 bases from V and 4 bases from J, with 11 bases between. This CDR3 is CASSQPDSYGYTF. CDR3 sequence (DNA): TGTGCCAGCAGCCAGCCCGACAGCTATGGCTACACCTTC.

The genes are TRBV7-9 and TRBJ2-1; D may correspond to TRBD1 or TRBD2 (5 bases each). Trimming shortened V by 4 bases and J by 7 bases, and 14 bases separated the two germline ends. Germline V lookup: CDR1 SEHNR, CDR2 FQNEAQ (reference sequence). CDR3 length: 14 amino acids. For the CDR3, the DNA is TGTGCCAGCAGCTCAACCGGGACCAAAAATGAGCAGTTCTTC. Translation gives CASSSTGTKNEQFF.

In this sample, this clone turned up a few times. The chain recombines TRBV30 with TRBJ2-2; TRBD1 matches at 8 bases. Germline CDR1 is GTSNPN and CDR2 is SVGIG (reference sequence). With 4 bases clipped from V and 5 bases from J, the junction kept 6 bases outside the gene matches. The CDR3 totals 14 residues. As DNA, the CDR3 is TGTGCCTGGAAGCAGGGGGCGCATACCGGGGAGCTGTTTTTT. Amino acids: CAWKQGAHTGELFF.

This clone occurred once. V is TRBV5-1 and J is TRBJ2-7, with D possibly being TRBD1 or TRBD2 (5 bases each). Germline V gene lookup returns CDR1 SGHRS and CDR2 YFSETQ. Trimming pared 4 bases from V and 6 bases from J, leaving 14 bases between. The CDR3 loop spans 13 amino acids. The CDR3 sequence: CASSKLGGSEQYF. In nucleotides, the CDR3 is TGCGCCAGCAGCAAACTTGGGGGTAGCGAGCAGTACTTC.

This clone was counted many times. The chain carries TRBV7-9 and TRBJ2-3; D perhaps matches TRBD2 (7 bases). This CDR3 is 16 amino acids long. Germline V gene sequence: CDR1 SEHNR, CDR2 FQNEAQ (reference sequence). Trimming removed 5 bases at V and 1 base at J, with 16 bases between. DNA for the CDR3: TGTGCCAGCAGCCCCGGCGGGGGCCCTGGCACAGATACGCAGTATTTT. Translated: CASSPGGGPGTDTQYF.

This clone has just a few counts. The J gene is TRBJ1-6, the V gene TRBV7-2; TRBD1 agrees at 8 bases. Germline-derived CDR1 and CDR2 are SGHTA and FQGNSA. With V trimmed by 1 base and J by 10 bases, 0 bases remained unmatched. The CDR3 length is 13 residues. CDR3: CASSLGTGSPLHF. The CDR3 bases are TGTGCCAGCAGCTTAGGGACAGGGTCACCCCTCCACTTT.

This clone was recorded a few times. This CDR3 is also generated by other DNA sequences in the sample. CDR3 DNA: TGTGCCAGCAGCGCTGGGAGCAATCAGCCCCAGCATTTT. It encodes CASSAGSNQPQHF. The gene calls are TRBV9 and TRBJ1-5; D remains ambiguous. V lost 3 bases and J lost 1, with 5 bases in between. The germline V gene encodes CDR1 SGDLS and CDR2 YYNGEE. The CDR3 covers 13 residues.